This T cell receptor (beta chain) was retrieved from a study of cytomegalovirus exposure and HLA in healthy donors (dated by TCRdb to between 2016 and 2019). Some background on the complete study: An earlier analysis of 587 of the donors reported 250 to 350 Gb of sequence data and roughly 100 million unique TCR beta sequences from roughly 200 million T cells. An early release covering roughly 600 HLA-typed donors comprised about 320 gigabases of sequencing data and approximately 85 million unique TCR sequences. Among the roughly 400 genotyped donors, around 81% belonged to the genetic ancestry cluster associated with self-reported Caucasian donors. The study aimed to test whether cataloging public T cell receptors could reveal signatures of past pathogen exposure. The study profiled the T cell repertoires of 500 to 800 subjects by immunosequencing and related them to cytomegalovirus serostatus. A separate validation cohort of 100 to 150 different subjects was used in addition to the roughly 700-subject first cohort. The study combined high-throughput TCR immunosequencing, statistical association of individual TCRs with disease status, and machine learning to predict cytomegalovirus infection status. In a later analysis, previously published TCR beta repertoires from 600 to 850 donors were re-analyzed and high-resolution HLA genotyping was added so that TCR occurrence patterns could be studied. In the later analysis, no new phenotypic data were used to find candidate immune exposures; instead, reliance was placed on TCR beta sequences and their occurrence across donors. An earlier analysis of several hundred of the donors used high-throughput TCR beta sequencing to judge whether each TCR beta V gene segment behaved as functional or pseudogenic. Donor age, sex, ethnicity and CMV serostatus were compiled alongside the repertoire data. A later genetic analysis took genome-wide SNP genotypes for about three fifths of the roughly 670 donors and used that subset as a discovery cohort. All discovery cohort repertoires had been generated on a single sequencing platform. HLA typing included class I and class II loci at four-digit resolution. The number of donors typed differed by locus, with 629-630 for A, B, C, DRB1 and DQB1, 522 for DQA1, 600 to 610 for DPA1, and roughly 450 for DPB1. A few DR-DQ haplotypes were treated as single units for association and clustering because of strong linkage in the cohort. On average, around 240,000 unique TCR beta nucleotide sequences were sequenced per donor among 398 genotyped donors of the cohort, with roughly 18% of those sequences being non-productive.

The cohort was made up of around 720 healthy bone marrow donors. At the time of sampling, every cohort member was nominally healthy, though immune exposures that went unrecorded were likely present. The donor tested CMV seropositive and was one of the 289 seropositive cohort members. A peripheral blood sample was provided by each donor, and peripheral blood mononuclear cells were used for TCR beta sequencing. Genomic DNA extraction from the blood cell samples was performed with the Qiagen DNeasy Blood Extraction Kit. From the germline V gene, CDR1 is SGDLS and CDR2 is YYNGEE. V loses 4 bases of germline sequence and J loses 3 bases, and the interval between the two ends is 16 bases. From the cysteine up to the phenylalanine, the CDR3 has a length of 15 residues. Just CDR3 DNA is preserved here, 45 bases in frame from base 1. The library was produced with the immunoSEQ multiplex PCR assay. The multiplex PCR relied on a mix of 60 forward primers for TCR Vbeta segments and 13 reverse primers for TCR Jbeta segments. The CDR3 region of rearranged TCR beta genes was amplified from genomic DNA by a multiplex PCR assay. The amplified TCR beta libraries were sequenced on the Illumina HiSeq System as 87-base-pair reads. The original pipeline was this. A later analysis counted about 80 million unique TCR beta chains across the roughly 700 repertoires, and some 11 million of these chains were shared by at least two donors. To remove PCR and sequencing errors, raw reads were error-corrected and collapsed into unique sequences using a nearest-neighbor algorithm that merged closely related sequences. CDR3 sequences were aligned to IMGT reference sequences to assign V, D and J gene segments. For a sequence to be retained, a match of at least six nucleotides was required to both a V gene segment and a J gene segment. A rearrangement counted as productive if the CDR3 had no stop codons and remained in frame with V and J, and every other rearrangement counted as non-productive. CDR3 was defined according to IMGT convention as the region running from the second conserved V-encoded cysteine to the conserved J-encoded phenylalanine. The earlier analysis of some 540 of the donors excluded any sequence lacking an unambiguous match to a single V gene segment. An earlier analysis of about 600 of the donors called V segments functional above 56.7% productive rearrangements and segregating when the between-donor standard deviation exceeded 5%. A statistical classification framework was developed to diagnose cytomegalovirus status using the catalog of TCR beta chain sequences. A later analysis assigned V and J genes by comparing TCR nucleotide sequences with IMGT/GENE-DB human TR gene sequences. Using the TCRdist pipeline, a later analysis assigned CDR3 sequences along with most-parsimonious VDJ recombination scenarios. In a later analysis, each TCR beta chain was defined by its CDR3 amino acid sequence together with its V-gene family, and reads lacking a unique V-gene family were excluded. A later analysis removed 450 to 600 highly shared, low-generation-probability nucleotide sequences to deal with suspected cross-contamination and a sequencing artifact. In a later analysis, a clonal expansion index for each public chain was calculated from normalized within-repertoire ranks of inferred template counts. In a later analysis, generation probabilities were computed using a VDJ recombination model fitted to out-of-frame rearrangements, and the results were checked against IGoR. A later analysis scored TCR-TCR, TCR-HLA and TCR-CMV co-occurrence with hypergeometric tests, applying a repertoire-size bias correction to TCR pairs. To estimate false discovery rates, a later analysis permuted the HLA or CMV assignments 20 times. In a later analysis, co-occurring TCRs were grouped using DBSCAN, and TCRdist sequence similarity was added for clustering within HLA-allele-positive subsets. Co-occurrence clustering excluded repertoires with fewer than 30,000 or more than 120,000 public chains, plus five with anomalous nucleotide sharing. As stored in TCRdb, this immuneACCESS dataset retains in-frame rearrangements with V and J assigned. A fraction of the clones does not appear; measured against another copy, unresolved V genes explain less than half of the discrepancy, and the remainder lacks a known reason. From that table come the V and J calls and clone size; the DNA was used to work out D and trimming. This sample lists about 140,000 clones; less than 80% were detected once. 8.8% of the sample is held by the ten biggest clonotypes.

Findings and caveats that apply to the study as a whole: Immune exposure information for the cohort was limited to CMV serostatus. A further reported finding was that TCR beta sequences accurately predicted the HLA-A and HLA-B alleles for most subjects in the first cohort. In this cohort, only TCR beta chains were sequenced, and detectable features were limited by the absence of alpha or paired-chain data. Linkage disequilibrium might explain the correlated functional status among segregating V segments, but an unknown experimental factor could not be excluded. In an earlier analysis of about 600 of the donors, most TCR beta V segments appeared in productive rearrangements about 87% or about 30% of the time, broadly matching IMGT annotations. Compared with equally common non-associated chains, HLA-associated TCR beta chains in a later analysis were more clonally expanded and had lower generation probabilities. Because HLA typing was unavailable for some donors at each locus, only the typed subset was used in association tests. Roughly uniform sequencing depth across donors was assumed in presence/absence analyses, although this assumption may not hold. Across donors, most TCR sequences were observed very rarely, whereas some public TCRs were present in many individuals. Because counts were too low, fewer than 20 rarely observed V segments, including chromosome 9 orphons, were excluded from the earlier analysis of under 650 of the donors. A later analysis reported that several top co-occurrence clusters appeared linked to parvovirus B19, influenza, CMV and Epstein-Barr virus. V-gene and J-gene trimming of TCR beta chains was associated with a missense DCLRE1C variant in a later genetic analysis, and the association was replicated in an independent cohort. When HLA alleles, especially DR and DQ, strongly co-occurred, TCR associations were difficult to assign to individual alleles. A few of the identified cytomegalovirus-associated TCR beta chains were confirmed in vitro to be specific for cytomegalovirus antigens. A later analysis found that most CMV-associated TCR beta chains appeared HLA-restricted, with HLA associations seemingly driven largely by CMV exposure. In a later genetic analysis, fewer N-insertions in productive TCRs were reported among donors in an Asian-associated ancestry cluster than the approximately 710-donor mean. Because the 87-base-pair reads could not distinguish some IMGT-functional V segments, including TRBV6-2 and TRBV6-3, those segments were excluded. In a later analysis, the rate of TCR association differed among HLA loci, with DRB1 alleles having the most associated TCRs and HLA-C alleles having the fewest. The study gave a list of under 200 TCR beta chains associated with cytomegalovirus. The classifier was reported to diagnose cytomegalovirus status with high specificity and sensitivity in both the original and validation cohorts. It was suggested by the authors that the approach could potentially be generalized to other disease states and immunological phenotypes. The sequencing pipeline was judged likely to have produced a cluster of highly shared sequence variants as a technical artifact. At a false discovery rate of 0.05, a later analysis linked some 17,000 TCR beta sequences to specific HLA alleles.

In this sample, this clone turned up once. The clone's antigen remains unknown. No base quality values were provided; no much bigger clone lies one nucleotide off. The chain employs TRBV9 and TRBJ1-1; TRBD1 is possibly the D segment (6 matching bases). Sequenced: PBMCs. The TCR sequence derives from a woman aged 45-65 years in good health and CMV-seropositive. The DNA reads as follows: TGTGCCAGCAGCAAATCGGACAGCCCGGACACTGAAGCTTTCTTT. Translated, it reads CASSKSDSPDTEAFF.